The entry below gives a single TCR beta chain sequence along with its context. Participants had their cohort set by participant-reported clinical history. This record belongs to a study of blood T cell repertoires in COVID-19. Clones were sequenced by immunoSEQ multiplex PCR, and TCRdb holds only the in-frame ones, with some missing. Of some 200,000 clones listed, 85% to 90% are singletons. The receptor's source is a woman aged 18-29 years in a cohort exposed to, infected with or recovered from COVID-19 (not recorded which). Specimen: PBMCs or T cells enriched from blood (not recorded which).

The CDR3 sequence: CASSPSRAFYGYTF. DNA for the CDR3: TGCGCCAGCAGCCCCTCCAGGGCCTTCTATGGCTACACCTTC. The chain has TRBV4-1 and TRBJ1-2; D is possibly TRBD1 (5 bases). From germline, CDR1 is MGHRA and CDR2 YSYEKL. Between the trimmed V and J ends, which lost 4 bases and 4 bases, there was a span of 13 bases. The CDR3 extends over 14 amino acids.